These 9 T cell receptor beta chains share one sample of origin, sequenced in a study of cytomegalovirus exposure and HLA in healthy donors. Primers: 60 Vbeta forward and 13 Jbeta reverse. Produced via immunoSEQ multiplex PCR; TCRdb's table is partial and in-frame only. The table shows approximately 150,000 clones, with about 85% occurring only once. Sequenced: PBMCs. The origin of the receptors is a boy aged 2-15 years in good health and CMV-seronegative.

J is TRBJ2-2 and V is TRBV21-1; no DNA check was done on the table's D call, TRBD1. TRBV21-1 is given as a pseudogene. This CDR3 has 16 residues. This CDR3 reads CARTTTSRQAVGQLFF. CDR3 nucleotides: TGTGCCAGGACCACAACAAGCCGACAGGCCGTCGGTCAGCTGTTTTTT.

Note on this clone: Sequence at one end of the junction differs from germline and may be a read error. The V and J genes are TRBV5-6 and TRBJ2-7; TRBD1 matches 7 bases. The CDR3 sequence is 15 residues long. CDR1 is SGHDT, CDR2 YYEEEE, per germline. Here the CDR3 reads CASTLIDRASSEQYF. CDR3 in DNA: TGTGCCAGCACCCTGATCGACAGGGCTTCCTCCGAGCAGTACTTC.

In this sample, this clone turned up once. V gene TRBV9 combines with J gene TRBJ1-2; possibly TRBD1 for D (5 bases). The CDR3 covers 13 residues. Germline lookup yields CDR1 SGDLS and CDR2 YYNGEE. Deletions cut 3 bases from V and 7 bases from J, with 13 bases between. CDR3 nucleotides: TGTGCCAGCAGCGCCGTCGGGGGACTTGGCTACACCTTC. Translating gives CASSAVGGLGYTF.

V gene TRBV5-1 combines with J gene TRBJ2-1; 9 positions agree with TRBD1. With 4 bases clipped from V and 7 bases from J, the junction kept 9 bases outside the gene matches. This CDR3 is 15 amino acids long. From germline, CDR1 is SGHRS and CDR2 YFSETQ. The CDR3 coding sequence is TGCGCCAGCAGCATAAGAAGGGACAGGGTAAATGAGCAGTTCTTC. Its protein product is CASSIRRDRVNEQFF.

In this sample, this clone turned up a few times. The V call is TRBV4-1, the J call TRBJ1-1, with a weak D call TRBD1 (5 bases). Trimming shortened V by 0 bases and J by 1 base, and 9 bases separated the two germline ends. The CDR3 extends over 15 amino acids. The germline V gene has CDR1 MGHRA and CDR2 YSYEKL. The CDR3, as DNA: TGCGCCAGCAGCCAAGAGGGGCCCAGGAACACTGAAGCTTTCTTT. Translation: CASSQEGPRNTEAFF.

Points on this clone: This sample includes further DNA sequences coding for the same CDR3. The rearrangement uses TRBV4-1 and TRBJ2-3; TRBD2 matches 14 bases. This CDR3 is 17 amino acids long. The germline gives CDR1 MGHRA, CDR2 YSYEKL. Germline trimming cut 0 bases from V and 3 bases from J; bases unmatched to any gene: 2. CDR3 protein: CASSQEGLAGGTDTQYF. The CDR3 bases are TGCGCCAGCAGCCAAGAAGGACTAGCGGGGGGTACAGATACGCAGTATTTT.

This chain connects TRBV7-9 to TRBJ1-4; D unresolved. This CDR3 spans 14 amino acids. V lost 1 base and J 8 bases, leaving 11 bases between the germline ends. Per the germline V gene, CDR1 is SEHNR and CDR2 is FQNEAQ (reference sequence). As DNA, the CDR3 is TGTGCCAGCAGCTTAGGCCAGTACATAGAAAAACTGTTTTTT. Encoded protein: CASSLGQYIEKLFF.

V and J are TRBV30 and TRBJ1-2; no clear D gene. V lost 4 bases and J 4 bases, leaving 16 bases between the germline ends. The CDR3 is 14 amino acids. Per the germline V gene, CDR1 is GTSNPN and CDR2 is SVGIG (reference sequence). CDR3 in DNA: TGTGCCTGGATATGGGGATATAGCGGCTATGGCTACACCTTC. Encoded protein: CAWIWGYSGYGYTF.

The chain recombines TRBV7-8 with TRBJ2-7, with TRBD2 matching over 8 bases. The length of the CDR3 is 16 residues. CDR1 is SGHVS, CDR2 FQNEAQ, per germline. Germline trimming cut 1 base from V and 2 bases from J; bases unmatched to any gene: 7. CDR3 loop: CASSLGPGGPAYEQYF. CDR3 DNA: TGTGCCAGCAGCTTAGGTCCGGGAGGGCCCGCCTACGAGCAGTACTTC.